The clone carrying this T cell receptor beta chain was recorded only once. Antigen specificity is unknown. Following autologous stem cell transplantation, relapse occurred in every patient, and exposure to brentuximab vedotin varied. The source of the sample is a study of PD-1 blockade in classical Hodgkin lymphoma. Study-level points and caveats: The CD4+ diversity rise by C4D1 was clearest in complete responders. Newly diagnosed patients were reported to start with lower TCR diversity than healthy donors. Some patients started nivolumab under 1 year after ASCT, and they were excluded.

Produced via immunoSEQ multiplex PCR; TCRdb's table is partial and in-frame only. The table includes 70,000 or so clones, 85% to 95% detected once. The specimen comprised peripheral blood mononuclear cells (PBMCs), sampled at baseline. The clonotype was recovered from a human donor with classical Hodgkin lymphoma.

DNA for the CDR3: TGTGCCAGCAGCTTAGAGGGGTCGAACACCGGGGAGCTGTTTTTT. This translates into CASSLEGSNTGELFF. The chain is built from TRBV7-7 and TRBJ2-2; TRBD1 is a possible D gene (5 bases). Germline V gene data show CDR1 as SSHAT and CDR2 as FNYEAQ (reference sequence). The CDR3 runs 15 residues. Between the trimmed V and J ends, which lost 1 base and 0 bases, there was a span of 6 bases.